This T cell receptor beta chain was identified during a study of STAT5B mutations in CD4+ large granular lymphocyte leukemia. Comments on this clone: Its target is unknown.

General study results and limits: Patient CD4-sorted repertoires stayed more clonal than healthy ones after leukemic-clone removal.

Recruitment of CD4+ T-LGLL patients was in Padova, Helsinki and Shinshu. The germline V gene has CDR1 MNHEY and CDR2 SMNVEV (reference sequence). The CDR3 is 13 amino acids. Losses at the gene ends were 4 bases for V and 4 bases for J; bases not matched to a gene: 2. Assay: immunoSEQ multiplex PCR; the TCRdb copy retains only in-frame clones and omits some. This sample has thousands of clones, with roughly 72% found just once. V is TRBV27 and J is TRBJ2-7, with 9 nucleotides matching TRBD2. The origin of this receptor is a man aged 65-85 years with CD4+ T-cell large granular lymphocyte leukemia. Source material: PBMCs. For the CDR3, the DNA is TGTGCCAGCAGTTCCGGACTAGCGTACGAGCAGTACTTC. Protein: CASSSGLAYEQYF.